The clone carrying this T cell receptor beta chain was recorded only once. The table came from immunoSEQ multiplex PCR; TCRdb's copy has only in-frame clones and leaves some out. This table holds about 1 million clones, about 77% found once. The CDR3 length is 12 residues. Germline V gene data show CDR1 as LGHNT and CDR2 as FRNRAP. The ends were cut back, 4 bases at V and 11 bases at J, with 11 bases in the middle. These data are taken from a study of shared clonotypes between healthy human individuals. Sequencing was done on a sample of memory CD4+ T cells sorted from blood. Subset here: CD45RA-negative fraction. This sequence was found in a man between 18 and 35 years old in good health. V and J are TRBV12-5 and TRBJ2-2; a possible D gene is TRBD2 (6 bases). The CDR3 DNA reads as TGTGCTAGTGGTTCCGGGGGAAGCGAGCTGTTTTTT. It yields the protein CASGSGGSELFF.